This T cell receptor (beta chain) was sequenced in a study of spatial heterogeneity in lung cancer. TCRdb processed the 5' RACE reads anew with MiXCR; each CDR3 protein has one entry. The data show about 95,000 distinct CDR3 sequences, with about 9.4% seen just once and roughly 7.2% held by the top ten. The CDR3 contains 14 residues. From germline, CDR1 is DFQATT and CDR2 SNEGSKA (reference sequence). Trimming removed 8 bases at V and 4 bases at J, with 20 bases between. Time point in this sample: sample taken at primary tumor resection. The sequenced material consisted of unsorted whole RNA from tumor, nontumor lung or frozen PBMC. Notes on this clonotype: A read error may explain this, as a much larger clone is one base away.

Sequencing used PBMCs, obtained at surgery. V and J are TRBV20-1 and TRBJ1-2; perhaps TRBD1 as D (6 bases). This receptor was obtained from a male donor with early-stage non-small cell lung cancer. This CDR3 reads CSPHFRDKSYGYTF. The CDR3, as DNA: TGCAGTCCTCACTTCCGGGACAAGTCCTATGGCTACACCTTC.